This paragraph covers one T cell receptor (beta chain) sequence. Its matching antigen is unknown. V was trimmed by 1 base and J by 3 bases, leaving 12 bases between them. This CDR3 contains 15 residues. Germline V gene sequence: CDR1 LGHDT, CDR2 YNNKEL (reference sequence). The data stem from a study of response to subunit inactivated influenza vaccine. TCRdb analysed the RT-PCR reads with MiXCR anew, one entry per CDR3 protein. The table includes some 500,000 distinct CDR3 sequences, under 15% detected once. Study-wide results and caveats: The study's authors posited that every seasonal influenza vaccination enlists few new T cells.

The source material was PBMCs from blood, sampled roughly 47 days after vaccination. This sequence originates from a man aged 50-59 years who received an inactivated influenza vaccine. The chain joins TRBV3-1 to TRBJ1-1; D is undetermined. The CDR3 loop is CASSQALGRYTEAFF. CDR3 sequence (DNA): TGTGCCAGCAGCCAAGCATTAGGACGGTACACTGAAGCTTTCTTT.